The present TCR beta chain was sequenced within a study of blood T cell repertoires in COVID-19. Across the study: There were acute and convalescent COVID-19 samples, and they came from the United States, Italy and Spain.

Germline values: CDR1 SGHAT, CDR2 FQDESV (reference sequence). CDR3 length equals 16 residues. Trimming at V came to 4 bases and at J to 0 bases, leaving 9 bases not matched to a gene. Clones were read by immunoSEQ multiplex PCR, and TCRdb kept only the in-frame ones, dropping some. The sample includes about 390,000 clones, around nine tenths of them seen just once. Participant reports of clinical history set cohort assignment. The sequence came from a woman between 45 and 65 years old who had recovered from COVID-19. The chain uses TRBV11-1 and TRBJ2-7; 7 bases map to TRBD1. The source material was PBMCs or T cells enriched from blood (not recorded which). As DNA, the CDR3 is TGTGCCAGCAGCTATAACAGGGGCCCAAACTCCTACGAGCAGTACTTC. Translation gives CASSYNRGPNSYEQYF.